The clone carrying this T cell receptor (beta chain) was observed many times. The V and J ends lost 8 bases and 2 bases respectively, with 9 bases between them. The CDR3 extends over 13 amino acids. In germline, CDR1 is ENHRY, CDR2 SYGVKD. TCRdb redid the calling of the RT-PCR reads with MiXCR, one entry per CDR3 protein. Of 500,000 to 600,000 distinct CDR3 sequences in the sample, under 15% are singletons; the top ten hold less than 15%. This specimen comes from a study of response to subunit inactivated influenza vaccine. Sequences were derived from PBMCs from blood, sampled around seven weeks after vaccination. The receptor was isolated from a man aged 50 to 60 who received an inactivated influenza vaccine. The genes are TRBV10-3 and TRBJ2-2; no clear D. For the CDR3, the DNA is TGTGCCATCGACGACGGAAACACCGGGGAGCTGTTTTTT. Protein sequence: CAIDDGNTGELFF.